A single sample gave rise to the 5 T cell receptor beta chains below, sequenced in a study of cytomegalovirus exposure and HLA in healthy donors. TCRdb keeps only in-frame clones here, not all; method: immunoSEQ multiplex PCR. The top ten clones hold 9.5% to 15% of a sample with 250,000 or so clones, more than 85% of them seen once. The sequencing input was PBMCs. The receptors derive from a man aged 18-30 years in good health and CMV-seropositive.

The CDR3 is CASIERGIAVDNEQFF. The CDR3 nucleotides are TGTGCCAGCATCGAGAGGGGGATAGCGGTTGACAATGAGCAGTTCTTC. V is TRBV7-2 and J is TRBJ2-1, with D perhaps assigned TRBD1 or TRBD2 (6 bases each). This CDR3 region has 16 residues. CDR1 and CDR2 (germline): SGHTA, FQGNSA. Deletions cut 7 bases from V and 5 bases from J, with 21 bases between.

The rearrangement joins TRBV27 to TRBJ1-1; 9 bases are shared with TRBD1. The CDR3 covers 16 residues. CDR1 MNHEY and CDR2 SMNVEV come from the germline V gene (reference sequence). Trimming took 8 bases from V and 0 from J; bases not matched to a gene: 10. DNA of the CDR3: TGTGCCAGCCTAAGGACAGGGGTTTTTATGAACACTGAAGCTTTCTTT. It is translated as CASLRTGVFMNTEAFF.

This clone was seen a few times. The chain combines TRBV6-1 with TRBJ2-7, with D tentatively TRBD1 (6 bases). The CDR3 is 13 amino acids. Per the germline V gene, CDR1 is MNHNS and CDR2 is SASEGT. The germline V and J ends were trimmed by 5 bases and 2 bases, with 10 bases remaining between them. CDR3 DNA sequence: TGTGCCAGCAGTTGGGACACTCCCTACGAGCAGTACTTC. It specifies CASSWDTPYEQYF.

The chain carries TRBV27 and TRBJ2-2; the D gene is possibly TRBD2 (6 bases). CDR1 and CDR2 from the germline V gene are MNHEY and SMNVEV (reference sequence). The CDR3 has 15 amino acids. The ends were cut back, 5 bases at V and 3 bases at J, with 13 bases in the middle. In nucleotides, the CDR3 is TGTGCCAGCAGTCCATCTGGAGGGGACACCGGGGAGCTGTTTTTT. The encoded protein is CASSPSGGDTGELFF.

The V and J genes are TRBV6-5 and TRBJ2-7; 12 nucleotides match TRBD2. CDR3 length equals 15 residues. J gave up 3 bases and V 5 bases, and 5 bases lay outside the gene matches. CDR1 is MNHEY and CDR2 is SVGAGI in the germline V gene. The CDR3 bases are TGTGCCAGCAGTAAACTAGCGGGAGGAATCTACGAGCAGTACTTC. It yields the protein CASSKLAGGIYEQYF.